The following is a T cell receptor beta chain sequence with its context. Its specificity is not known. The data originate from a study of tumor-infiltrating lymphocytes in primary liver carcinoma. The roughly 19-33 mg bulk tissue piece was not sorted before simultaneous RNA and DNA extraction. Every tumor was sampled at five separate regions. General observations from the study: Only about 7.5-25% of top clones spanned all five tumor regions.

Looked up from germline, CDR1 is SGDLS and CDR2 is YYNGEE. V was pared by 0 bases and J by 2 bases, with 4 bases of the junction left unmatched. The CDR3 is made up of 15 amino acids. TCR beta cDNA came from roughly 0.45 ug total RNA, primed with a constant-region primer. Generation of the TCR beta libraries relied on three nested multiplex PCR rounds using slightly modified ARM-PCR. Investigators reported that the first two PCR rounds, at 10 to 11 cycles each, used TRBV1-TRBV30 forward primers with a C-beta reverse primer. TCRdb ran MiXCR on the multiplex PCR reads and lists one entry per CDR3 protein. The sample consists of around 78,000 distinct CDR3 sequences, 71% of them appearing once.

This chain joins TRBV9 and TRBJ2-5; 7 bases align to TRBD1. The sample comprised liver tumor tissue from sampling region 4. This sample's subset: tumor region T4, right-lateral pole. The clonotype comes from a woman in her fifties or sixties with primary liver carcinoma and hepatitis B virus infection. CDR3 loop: CASSVGTGLQETQYF. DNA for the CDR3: TGTGCCAGCAGCGTAGGGACAGGTCTACAAGAGACCCAGTACTTC.